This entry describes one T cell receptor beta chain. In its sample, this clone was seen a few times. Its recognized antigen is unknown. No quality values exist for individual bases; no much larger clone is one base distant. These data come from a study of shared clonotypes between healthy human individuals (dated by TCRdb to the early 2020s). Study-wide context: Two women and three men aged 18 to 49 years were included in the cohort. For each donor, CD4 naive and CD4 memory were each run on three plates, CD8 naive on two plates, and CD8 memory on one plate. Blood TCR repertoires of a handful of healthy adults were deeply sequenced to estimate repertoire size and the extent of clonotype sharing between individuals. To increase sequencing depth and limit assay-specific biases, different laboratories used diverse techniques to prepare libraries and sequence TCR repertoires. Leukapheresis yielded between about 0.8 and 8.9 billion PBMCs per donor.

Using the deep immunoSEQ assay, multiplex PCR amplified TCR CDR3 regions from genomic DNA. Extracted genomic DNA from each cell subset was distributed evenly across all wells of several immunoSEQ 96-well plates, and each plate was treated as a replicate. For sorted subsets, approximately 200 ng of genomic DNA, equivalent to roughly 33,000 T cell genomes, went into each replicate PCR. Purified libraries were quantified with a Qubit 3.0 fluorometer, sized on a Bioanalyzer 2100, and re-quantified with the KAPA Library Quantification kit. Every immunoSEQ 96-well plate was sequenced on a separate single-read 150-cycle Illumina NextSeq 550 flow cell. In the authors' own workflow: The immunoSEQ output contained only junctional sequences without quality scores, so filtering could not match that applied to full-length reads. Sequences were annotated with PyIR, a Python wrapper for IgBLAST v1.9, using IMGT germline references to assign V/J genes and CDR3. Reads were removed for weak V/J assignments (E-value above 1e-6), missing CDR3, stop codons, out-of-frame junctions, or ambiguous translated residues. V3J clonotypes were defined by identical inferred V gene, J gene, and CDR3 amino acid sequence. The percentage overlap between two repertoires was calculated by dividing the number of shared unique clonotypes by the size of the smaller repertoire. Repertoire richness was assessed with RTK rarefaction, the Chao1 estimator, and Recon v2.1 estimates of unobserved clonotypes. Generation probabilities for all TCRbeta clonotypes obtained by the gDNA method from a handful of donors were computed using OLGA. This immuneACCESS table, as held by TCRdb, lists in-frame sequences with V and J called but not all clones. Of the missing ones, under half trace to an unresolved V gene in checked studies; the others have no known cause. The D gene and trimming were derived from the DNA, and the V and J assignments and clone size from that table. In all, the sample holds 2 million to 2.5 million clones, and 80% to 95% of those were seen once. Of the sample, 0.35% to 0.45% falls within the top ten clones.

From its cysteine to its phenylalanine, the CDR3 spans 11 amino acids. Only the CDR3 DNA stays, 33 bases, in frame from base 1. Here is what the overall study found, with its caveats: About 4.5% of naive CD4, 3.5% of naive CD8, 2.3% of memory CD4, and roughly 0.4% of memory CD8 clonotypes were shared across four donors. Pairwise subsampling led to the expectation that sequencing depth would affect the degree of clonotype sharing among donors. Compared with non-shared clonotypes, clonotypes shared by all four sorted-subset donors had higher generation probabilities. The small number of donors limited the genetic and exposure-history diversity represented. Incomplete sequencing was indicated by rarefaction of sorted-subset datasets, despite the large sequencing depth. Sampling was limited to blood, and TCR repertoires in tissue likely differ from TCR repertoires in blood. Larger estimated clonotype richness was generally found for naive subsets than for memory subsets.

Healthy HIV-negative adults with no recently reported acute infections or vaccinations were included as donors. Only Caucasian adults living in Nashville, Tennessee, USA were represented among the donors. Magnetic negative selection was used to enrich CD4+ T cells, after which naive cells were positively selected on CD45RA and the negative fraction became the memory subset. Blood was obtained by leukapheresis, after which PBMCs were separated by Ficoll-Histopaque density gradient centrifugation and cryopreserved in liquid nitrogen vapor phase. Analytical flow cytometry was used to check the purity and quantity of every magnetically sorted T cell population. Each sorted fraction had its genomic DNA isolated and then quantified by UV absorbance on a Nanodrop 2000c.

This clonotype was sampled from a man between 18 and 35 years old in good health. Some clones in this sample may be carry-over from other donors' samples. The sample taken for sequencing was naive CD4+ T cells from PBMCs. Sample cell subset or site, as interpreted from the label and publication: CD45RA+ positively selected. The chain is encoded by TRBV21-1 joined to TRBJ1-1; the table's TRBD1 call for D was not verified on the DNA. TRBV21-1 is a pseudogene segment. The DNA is TGTGCCGGAGTGATCCAGGGCAGGGCTTTCTTT. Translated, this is CAGVIQGRAFF.